The clone carrying this TCR beta chain rates as medium-sized. These data originate in a study of control samples from healthy donors and cancer patients. Unmatched junction bases numbered 4, after V lost 3 bases and J lost 1 base. CDR1 and CDR2 (germline): LGHNA, YSLEER. The CDR3 totals 15 residues. Method: immunoSEQ multiplex PCR; TCRdb's copy keeps in-frame clones and lacks some. The sample lists fewer than 60,000 clones; 95% were seen once. The TCR comes from a man younger than 40 in good health. This chain joins TRBV4-3 and TRBJ2-7, with 9 bases lining up with TRBD2. Input material: blood. This CDR3 is CASSQVAGESYEQYF. The CDR3 coding sequence is TGCGCCAGCAGCCAGGTAGCGGGGGAGTCCTACGAGCAGTACTTC.